This paragraph covers one T cell receptor beta chain sequence. The antigen is unknown. The data belong to a study of shared clonotypes between healthy human individuals. Study-wide findings and caveats: Some clonotypes were shared by all four sorted-subset donors, while others were not shared. The non-shared ones had lower generation probabilities than the shared ones. Among the subsets, naive ones generally showed larger estimated richness than memory ones.

Naive CD8 populations comprised CD45RO-negative cells positively selected for CCR7, excluding terminally differentiated effector memory CD45RA+ cells. Genomic DNA from each subset was divided evenly over several immunoSEQ plates. Original processing methods: As immunoSEQ supplied junction-only sequences (without quality scores), filtering differed. Produced via immunoSEQ multiplex PCR; TCRdb's table is partial and in-frame only. The V and J calls and the clone size are those of that table, but D and trimming were determined from the DNA. The sample contains roughly 770,000 clones, 90% to 98% of which appear only once. CDR3 length equals 13 residues. V lost 6 bases, J lost 0 bases, and 8 bases lay in between. CDR1 is MNHEY and CDR2 is SVGAGI in the germline V gene.

The sample comprised naive CD8+ T cells sorted from blood. The TCR comes from a young man in good health. The V gene is TRBV6-5, the J gene TRBJ1-1; perhaps TRBD1 as D (5 bases). The chain's CDR3 is CASRLTVNTEAFF. CDR3 DNA sequence: TGTGCCAGCAGGCTGACAGTGAACACTGAAGCTTTCTTT.